Listed below are T cell receptor beta chains from one sample, sequenced in a study of CD8 T cells in ankylosing spondylitis. MiXCR, run by TCRdb on the 5' RACE reads, gives a single entry per CDR3 protein. The sample shows around 450,000 distinct CDR3 sequences, about 24% of them seen only once. Sequencing input: blood, either unsorted or a sorted T cell fraction (not recorded which). The receptors here all came from a male donor with ankylosing spondylitis. The CDR3 runs from the conserved cysteine through the conserved F or W. The D gene is left open where the match is weak. Clone size is given for some rows only: seen once, a few or many times, or a class if the clone is expanded.

abundance: NA
d_gene: NA
v_gene: TRBV3-1
j_gene: TRBJ1-5
CDR3nt: TGTGCCAGCAGCCAACTATCAGGGGCCAATCAGCCCCAGCATTTT
CDR3aa: CASSQLSGANQPQHF

abundance: NA
d_gene: NA
v_gene: TRBV10-2
j_gene: TRBJ2-3
CDR3nt: TGCGCCAGCAGTGAGAGTTACTTGGATACGCAGTATTTT
CDR3aa: CASSESYLDTQYF

abundance: few
d_gene: NA
v_gene: TRBV24-1
j_gene: TRBJ2-5
CDR3nt: TGTGCCACCAGTGATCCAAACGAAGAGACCCAGTACTTC
CDR3aa: CATSDPNEETQYF

abundance: NA
d_gene: NA
v_gene: TRBV7-9
j_gene: TRBJ1-1
CDR3nt: TGTGCCAGCAGCTTAAGTCAGTTCCCAAACCGGGCTTTCTTT
CDR3aa: CASSLSQFPNRAFF

abundance: NA
d_gene: NA
v_gene: TRBV20-1
j_gene: TRBJ2-7
CDR3nt: TGCAGTGCTAGCCCCCTTGGGGAGCAGTACTTC
CDR3aa: CSASPLGEQYF

abundance: NA
d_gene: NA
v_gene: TRBV20-1
j_gene: TRBJ2-3
CDR3nt: TGCAGTGCTAGAGATCCAGCGAGCACAGATACGCAGTATTTT
CDR3aa: CSARDPASTDTQYF

abundance: few
d_gene: NA
v_gene: TRBV7-2
j_gene: TRBJ1-3
CDR3nt: TGTGCCAGCAGCTTAGGCTGGAGGTCCTCTGGAAACACCATATATTTT
CDR3aa: CASSLGWRSSGNTIYF

abundance: NA
d_gene: TRBD1
v_gene: TRBV5-4
j_gene: TRBJ2-1
CDR3nt: TGTGCCAGCAGCGCCGGGGGACAGGGTGGCGCCCGGATCTTC
CDR3aa: CASSAGGQGGARIF

abundance: few
d_gene: NA
v_gene: TRBV20-1
j_gene: TRBJ2-1
CDR3nt: TGCAGTGCTTCTATTAGCGGAGACAATGAGCAGTTCTTC
CDR3aa: CSASISGDNEQFF

abundance: NA
d_gene: TRBD2
v_gene: TRBV11-2
j_gene: TRBJ2-7
CDR3nt: TGTGCCAGCAGCTTTGAGGCTAGCGGGAGCCTTAGCTCCTACGAGCAGTACTTC
CDR3aa: CASSFEASGSLSSYEQYF

abundance: NA
d_gene: TRBD2
v_gene: TRBV12-3/TRBV12-4
j_gene: TRBJ2-1
CDR3nt: TGTGCCAGCAGCCCTAGCGGGAAGGACAATGAGCAGTTCTTC
CDR3aa: CASSPSGKDNEQFF

abundance: NA
d_gene: NA
v_gene: TRBV6-4
j_gene: TRBJ1-1
CDR3nt: TGTGCCAGCAGTGACCAACCCCCTTCCGGGGACACTGAAGCTTTCTTT
CDR3aa: CASSDQPPSGDTEAFF

abundance: NA
d_gene: NA
v_gene: TRBV5-1
j_gene: TRBJ2-6
CDR3nt: TGCGCCAGCAGTACAATTAGCTCTGGGGCCAACGTCCTGACTTTC
CDR3aa: CASSTISSGANVLTF

abundance: NA
d_gene: NA
v_gene: TRBV15
j_gene: TRBJ2-1
CDR3nt: TGTGCCACCAGCAGAGATCGGGGGTTCCATGAGCAGTTCTTC
CDR3aa: CATSRDRGFHEQFF

abundance: NA
d_gene: NA
v_gene: TRBV6-1
j_gene: TRBJ1-2
CDR3nt: TGTGCCAGCAGTGAGGACGCCTATGGCTACACCTTC
CDR3aa: CASSEDAYGYTF

abundance: NA
d_gene: NA
v_gene: TRBV10-3
j_gene: TRBJ1-5
CDR3nt: TGTGCCATCAGTGTACTGGGACCGGATAGCAATCAGCCCCAGCATTTT
CDR3aa: CAISVLGPDSNQPQHF

abundance: NA
d_gene: NA
v_gene: TRBV3-1
j_gene: TRBJ1-2
CDR3nt: TGTGCCAGCAGCCCCCAACGGGGTGGGGGCTACACCTTC
CDR3aa: CASSPQRGGGYTF

abundance: NA
d_gene: NA
v_gene: TRBV2
j_gene: TRBJ2-7
CDR3nt: TGTGCCAGCTGGGGGCCAGGCACCTACGAGCAGTACTTC
CDR3aa: CASWGPGTYEQYF

abundance: many
d_gene: NA
v_gene: TRBV7-2
j_gene: TRBJ2-2
CDR3nt: TGTGCCAGCAGCTTAGGAGGCTACGGGGAGCTGTTTTTT
CDR3aa: CASSLGGYGELFF

abundance: few
d_gene: TRBD2
v_gene: TRBV3-1
j_gene: TRBJ2-1
CDR3nt: TGTGCCAGCAGCCATCTAACTAGCGGGATCAATGAGCAGTTCTTC
CDR3aa: CASSHLTSGINEQFF

abundance: NA
d_gene: NA
v_gene: TRBV12-3/TRBV12-4
j_gene: TRBJ1-2
CDR3nt: TGTGCCAGCAGCCCTGAGTGGGGACCGCAACTCTATGGCTACACCTTC
CDR3aa: CASSPEWGPQLYGYTF

abundance: few
d_gene: TRBD2
v_gene: TRBV10-3
j_gene: TRBJ2-1
CDR3nt: TGTGCCATCAGTCCCCCGGGTGGGGCGGGAGGGCCATCGGAGCAGTTCTTC
CDR3aa: CAISPPGGAGGPSEQFF

abundance: many
d_gene: NA
v_gene: TRBV29-1
j_gene: TRBJ2-7
CDR3nt: TGCAGCGTTGAACTGGAGGGCCCAATCTACGAGCAGTACTTC
CDR3aa: CSVELEGPIYEQYF

abundance: NA
d_gene: NA
v_gene: TRBV18
j_gene: TRBJ2-1
CDR3nt: TGTGCCAGCTCCCCGCCTACAGGGCAACCCTACAATGAGCAGTTCTTC
CDR3aa: CASSPPTGQPYNEQFF

abundance: NA
d_gene: TRBD2
v_gene: TRBV6-5
j_gene: TRBJ2-1
CDR3nt: TGTGCCAGCAGTTACTCGGGTAGCGGGAGGGTAGGGAATGAGCAGTTCTTC
CDR3aa: CASSYSGSGRVGNEQFF

abundance: once
d_gene: NA
v_gene: TRBV6-2/TRBV6-3
j_gene: TRBJ1-5
CDR3nt: TGTGCCAGCAGTTACGGACGGGGGTCGGGCAATCAGCCCCAGCATTTT
CDR3aa: CASSYGRGSGNQPQHF

abundance: NA
d_gene: TRBD2
v_gene: TRBV6-1
j_gene: TRBJ2-1
CDR3nt: TGTGCCAGCAGTGAAGCGAGCGGGAGAGAGAATGAGCAGTTCTTC
CDR3aa: CASSEASGRENEQFF